This T cell receptor (beta chain) was profiled in a study of blood T cell dynamics during melanoma immunotherapy. As for the study in general: First-line therapy was either pembrolizumab or nivolumab with ipilimumab for metastatic melanoma.

Germline V gene sequence: CDR1 MNHEY, CDR2 SVGAGI. The CDR3 runs to 14 residues. The germline V and J ends were trimmed by 4 bases and 7 bases, with 16 bases remaining between them. A fixed DNA input of 350 ng was used per bulk PBMC sample. Sequencing was performed with immunoSEQ multiplex PCR; in TCRdb, only in-frame clones are kept and a portion is missing. The table has 13,000 to 15,000 clones, 86% seen once. Noted time point: week 3, after first cycle of checkpoint inhibitor. At 12 weeks after first infusion, RECIST 1.1 defined response for most patients. Turning to this clone: What it binds is not known.

Points from the study as a whole: Unlike progressors, later disease-control patients had W3 repertoires gaining clonality or diversity.

This material consisted of blood, taken from a patient treated with checkpoint blockade. The source of this sequence is a human donor with melanoma. The chain links TRBV6-5 to TRBJ1-2; unclear D gene. CDR3 sequence: CASSFGPSAGGYTF. CDR3 sequence (DNA): TGTGCCAGCAGTTTCGGGCCCTCCGCAGGTGGCTACACCTTC.